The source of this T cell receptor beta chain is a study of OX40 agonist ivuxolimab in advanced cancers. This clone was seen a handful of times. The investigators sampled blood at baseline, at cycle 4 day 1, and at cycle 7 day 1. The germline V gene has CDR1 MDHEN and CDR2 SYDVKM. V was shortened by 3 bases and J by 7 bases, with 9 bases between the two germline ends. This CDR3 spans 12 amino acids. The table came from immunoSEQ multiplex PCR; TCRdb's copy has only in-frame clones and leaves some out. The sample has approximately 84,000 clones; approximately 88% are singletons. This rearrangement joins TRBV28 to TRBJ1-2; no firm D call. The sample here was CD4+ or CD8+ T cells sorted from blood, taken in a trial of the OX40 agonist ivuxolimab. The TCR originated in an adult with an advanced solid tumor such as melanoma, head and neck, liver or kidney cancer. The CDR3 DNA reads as TGTGCCAGCAGTTTGTCGGGTTTTGGCTACACCTTC. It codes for CASSLSGFGYTF.